This entry lists 20 T cell receptor beta chains sequenced from one sample in a study of cytomegalovirus exposure and HLA in healthy donors. Primers for the PCR totalled 60 Vbeta and 13 Jbeta. Data came from immunoSEQ multiplex PCR; TCRdb stores just in-frame clones and leaves some out. The sample holds roughly 160,000 clones, around 84% seen once. Sequences were obtained from PBMCs. The receptors were gathered from a man aged 25-45 years in good health and CMV-seropositive.

This chain connects TRBV2 to TRBJ2-3; 7 nucleotides match TRBD2. The V gene end was trimmed by 9 bases and the J gene end by 3 bases; junction bases not matched to a gene: 12. CDR1 and CDR2 (germline): SNHLY, FYNNEI. This CDR3 is 15 amino acids long. CDR3 sequence: CASKSLAGGTDTQYF. The CDR3 nucleotides are TGTGCCAGTAAATCCTTAGCGGGTGGGACAGATACGCAGTATTTT.

This chain links TRBV2 with TRBJ1-1; TRBD1 is a possible D gene (5 bases). CDR1 and CDR2 from the germline V gene are SNHLY and FYNNEI. The CDR3 contains 12 residues. V dropped 8 bases and J dropped 8 bases, with 15 bases sitting between them. CDR3 sequence reads: CASSPEGLEAFF. In DNA form, the CDR3 reads TGTGCCAGCTCCCCGGAGGGGCTAGAAGCTTTCTTT.

CDR3 region: CAITESPGTGKPYGYTF. As DNA, the CDR3 is TGTGCCATCACCGAATCTCCCGGGACAGGGAAACCCTATGGCTACACCTTC. The chain recombines TRBV10-3 with TRBJ1-2; TRBD1 aligns across 9 bases. The V gene end was trimmed by 7 bases and the J gene end by 4 bases; junction bases not matched to a gene: 16. The CDR3 runs 17 residues. Germline V CDR1 and CDR2: ENHRY, SYGVKD.

The chain recombines TRBV6-1 with TRBJ2-7, with D possibly TRBD1 on 6 matching bases. Germline CDR1 reads MNHNS; CDR2 reads SASEGT. The germline V and J ends were trimmed by 8 bases and 3 bases, with 14 bases remaining between them. The CDR3 is made up of 13 amino acids. In nucleotides, the CDR3 is TGTGCCAGCGGCAGGGGCCCCGTCTACGAGCAGTACTTC. It translates to CASGRGPVYEQYF.

This clone occurred once. The chain joins TRBV10-3 to TRBJ1-6; 8 bases align to TRBD1. The CDR3 consists of 15 residues. Trimming removed 2 bases from V and 10 bases from J; junction bases left unmatched: 7. Germline V lookup: CDR1 ENHRY, CDR2 SYGVKD. The DNA of the CDR3 is TGTGCCATCAGTGAGGGTGAGACAGGGGCCTCACCCCTCCACTTT. This encodes CAISEGETGASPLHF.

This clone was observed a few times. J is TRBJ1-2 and V is TRBV9; possible D gene TRBD1, 5 bases. Germline loops: CDR1 SGDLS, CDR2 YYNGEE. The germline V and J ends were trimmed by 4 bases and 4 bases, with 11 bases remaining between them. This CDR3 region has 13 residues. CDR3 DNA sequence: TGTGCCAGCAGCTCCGAAGGGGCCTATGGCTACACCTTC. Protein product: CASSSEGAYGYTF.

The rearrangement uses TRBV18 and TRBJ1-5; TRBD1 aligns across 7 bases. Losses at the gene ends were 2 bases for V and 7 bases for J; bases not matched to a gene: 2. The length of the CDR3 is 13 residues. The germline CDR1 and CDR2 sequences are KGHSH and LQKENI. CDR3 residues: CASSPGQDQPQHF. CDR3 DNA sequence: TGTGCCAGCTCACCAGGACAGGACCAGCCCCAGCATTTT.

The chain employs TRBV4-3 and TRBJ2-3; a possible D gene is TRBD2 (6 bases). Germline values: CDR1 LGHNA, CDR2 YSLEER. The V and J ends lost 3 bases and 5 bases respectively, with 21 bases between them. The CDR3 is 17 amino acids. The CDR3 sequence is CASSQGIGGTREDTQYF. DNA for the CDR3: TGCGCCAGCAGCCAGGGTATAGGCGGGACTCGCGAAGATACGCAGTATTTT.

This chain links TRBV5-1 with TRBJ1-1; TRBD1 agrees at 7 bases. Per germline, CDR1 SGHRS and CDR2 YFSETQ. The V gene end was trimmed by 4 bases and the J gene end by 0 bases; junction bases not matched to a gene: 9. The length of the CDR3 is 16 residues. The CDR3 region is CASSPQGGQMNTEAFF. DNA of the CDR3: TGCGCCAGCAGCCCCCAGGGGGGACAGATGAACACTGAAGCTTTCTTT.

This clone was seen a few times. V usage is TRBV4-3 and J usage is TRBJ2-7, with 8 bases matching TRBD1. V gave up 1 base and J gave up 4 bases; unmatched junction bases: 6. The CDR3 consists of 15 residues. From germline, CDR1 is LGHNA and CDR2 YSLEER. CDR3 bases: TGCGCCAGCAGCCAAGTCAGGACAGGGATGTACGAGCAGTACTTC. Protein product: CASSQVRTGMYEQYF.

The chain recombines TRBV7-9 with TRBJ2-3; 7 positions match TRBD1. The CDR3 sequence is 16 residues long. Per germline, CDR1 SEHNR and CDR2 FQNEAQ (reference sequence). After removal of 4 bases from V and 3 bases from J, the junction contained 10 bases not matched to a gene. CDR3 protein: CASSSRPQGRTDTQYF. The CDR3 nucleotides are TGTGCCAGCAGCTCCCGACCACAGGGGAGAACAGATACGCAGTATTTT.

The J gene is TRBJ2-1, the V gene TRBV25-1; TRBD2 is a possible D gene (6 bases). Germline CDR1 reads MGHDK; CDR2 reads SYGVNS. V gave up 2 bases and J gave up 6 bases, with 8 bases separating them. The CDR3 consists of 13 residues. The CDR3 DNA reads as TGTGCCAGCAGTGAAGCGGGGCGCAATGAGCAGTTCTTC. It translates to CASSEAGRNEQFF.

This clone has only a few counts. The chain is built from TRBV6-6 and TRBJ2-1; the match to TRBD1 covers 7 bases. V lost 11 bases, J lost 9 bases, and 10 bases stayed unmatched. Per the germline V gene, CDR1 is MNHNY and CDR2 is SVGAGI (reference sequence). The CDR3 extends over 12 amino acids. CDR3 in amino acids: CAGGKGGGEQFF. The DNA for the CDR3 is TGTGCCGGGGGTAAAGGGGGCGGTGAGCAGTTCTTC.

The chain combines TRBV19 with TRBJ2-5; TRBD2 might be the D (6 bases). Per germline, CDR1 LNHDA and CDR2 SQIVND (reference sequence). This CDR3 spans 14 amino acids. V was cut by 5 bases and J by 0 bases, with 10 bases left in between. CDR3 amino acids: CASSLGEDQETQYF. The CDR3 DNA reads TGTGCCAGTAGTTTAGGGGAGGACCAAGAGACCCAGTACTTC.

The genes are TRBV7-2 and TRBJ2-7; TRBD2 agrees at 10 bases. The V and J ends lost 5 bases and 2 bases, in that order; junction bases with no gene match: 6. Looked up from germline, CDR1 is SGHTA and CDR2 is FQGNSA. The CDR3 totals 15 residues. CDR3 protein: CASSPPSGRAYEQYF. In DNA, the CDR3 is TGTGCCAGCAGCCCTCCTAGCGGGAGAGCCTACGAGCAGTACTTC.

This chain joins TRBV5-4 and TRBJ2-3; D perhaps matches TRBD2 (6 bases). This CDR3 has 15 amino acids. Trimming shortened V by 1 base and J by 0 bases, and 9 bases separated the two germline ends. Germline V gene data show CDR1 as SGHNT and CDR2 as YYREEE (reference sequence). The CDR3 nucleotides read TGTGCCAGCAGCTTGACGGCGGGAAGCACAGATACGCAGTATTTT. Residues: CASSLTAGSTDTQYF.

V and J are TRBV7-2 and TRBJ1-5; possibly TRBD1 for D (6 bases). Trimming cost V 5 bases and J 7 bases, with 18 bases left between them. This CDR3 spans 15 amino acids. Germline V gene data show CDR1 as SGHTA and CDR2 as FQGNSA. CDR3 protein: CASSPSGVVGQPQHF. The CDR3 DNA sequence: TGTGCCAGCAGCCCCTCAGGGGTTGTGGGGCAGCCCCAGCATTTT.

The J gene is TRBJ2-3, the V gene TRBV7-9; 9 nucleotides agree with TRBD1. This CDR3 has 17 residues. The V gene end was trimmed by 5 bases and the J gene end by 5 bases; junction bases not matched to a gene: 14. Per germline, CDR1 SEHNR and CDR2 FQNEAQ (reference sequence). DNA for the CDR3: TGTGCCAGCAGCCAACCGACAGGGGGGTCTTGGGTAGATACGCAGTATTTT. Translating it yields CASSQPTGGSWVDTQYF.

The CDR3 loop reads CSGGQGEETQYF. CDR3 DNA sequence: TGCAGCGGGGGACAGGGAGAGGAGACCCAGTACTTC. The rearrangement uses TRBV29-1 and TRBJ2-5; TRBD1 agrees at 9 bases. V lost 7 bases, J lost 5 bases, and 5 bases stayed unmatched. Germline V gives CDR1 SQVTM, CDR2 ANQGSEA. The CDR3 contains 12 residues.

The chain couples TRBV11-2 to TRBJ2-2; a possible D gene is TRBD2 (7 bases). CDR1 is SGHAT, CDR2 FQNNGV, per germline. Trimming shortened V by 1 base and J by 5 bases, and 14 bases separated the two germline ends. This CDR3 comprises 16 residues. In DNA, the CDR3 is TGTGCCAGCAGCTTAGCGGGGGGAGGGGGAACCGGGGAGCTGTTTTTT. Translating it yields CASSLAGGGGTGELFF.